This TCR beta chain was documented in a study of shared clonotypes between healthy human individuals. Comment on this clone: The target antigen is unknown.

The V end was cut by 1 base, the J end by 1 base, with 10 bases between. The CDR3 is 15 residues long. In germline, CDR1 is MGHDK, CDR2 SYGVNS. The data were produced by immunoSEQ multiplex PCR, yet TCRdb's version contains in-frame clones alone and is incomplete. Here the sample spans more than 1,200,000 clones, 97% to 99% being singletons. Study-level points and caveats: Clonotypes which were not shared had lower generation probabilities than clonotypes that all four donors shared. Generally, naive subsets came out with larger estimated richness than memory subsets.

Every one of the donors was a Caucasian adult that lived in Nashville, Tennessee. Sequencing used naive CD4+ T cells sorted from blood. Described subset: CD45RA+ positively selected. The V call is TRBV25-1, the J call TRBJ1-1; unclear D gene. The clonotype originates from a man under 40 in good health. The CDR3 here is CASSEFRGQNTEAFF. The DNA for the CDR3 is TGTGCCAGCAGTGAATTTAGAGGGCAGAACACTGAAGCTTTCTTT. The variable domain in full, with the rest retrieved from reference TRBV25-1 and TRBJ1-1, is EADIYQTPRYLVIGTGKKITLECSQTMGHDKMYWYQQDPGMELHLIHYSYGVNSTEKGDLSSESTVSRIRTEHFPLTLESARPSHTSQYLCASSEFRGQNTEAFFGQGTRLTVV.